Below, one TCR beta chain is given with its context. What it recognizes is unknown. The data belong to a study of cytomegalovirus exposure and HLA in healthy donors. Per the germline V gene, CDR1 is SGHNT and CDR2 is YYREEE (reference sequence). With 0 bases removed from V and 1 base from J, the gap between germline ends came to 10 bases. The CDR3 runs 15 residues. Use of 60 Vbeta and 13 Jbeta primers characterized the PCR. TCRdb keeps only in-frame clones here, not all; method: immunoSEQ multiplex PCR. This sample has approximately 150,000 clones, with around 75% found just once. Points from the study as a whole: In vitro checks showed that a few CMV-associated chains really do target CMV antigens.

The TCR was taken from a woman between 25 and 40 years old in good health and CMV-seronegative. The source material was PBMCs. The chain couples TRBV5-4 to TRBJ2-5; D gene uncertain. In DNA, the CDR3 is TGTGCCAGCAGCTTGGGGATGTCAGGCCAAGAGACCCAGTACTTC. It translates to CASSLGMSGQETQYF. The variable domain in full, completed from reference TRBV5-4 and TRBJ2-5, reads ETGVTQSPTHLIKTRGQQVTLRCSSQSGHNTVSWYQQALGQGPQFIFQYYREEENGRGNFPPRFSGLQFPNYSSELNVNALELDDSALYLCASSLGMSGQETQYFGPGTRLLVL.